The present T cell receptor beta chain was sequenced within a study of CD8 T cells in ankylosing spondylitis. To note about this clonotype: As yet, its antigen is unknown.

Construction of TCR beta libraries was performed using quantitative 5'-RACE with molecular barcodes. TCRdb called the 5' RACE reads again in MiXCR, with one record for every CDR3 protein. The top ten clones hold around 30% of a sample with around 25,000 distinct CDR3 sequences, roughly a sixth of them seen once. Points from the study as a whole: Reportedly, significant enrichment of disease-linked clones occurred in matched ankylosing spondylitis synovial fluid.

The sequenced material came from blood. The sequence was collected from a male donor with ankylosing spondylitis or in good health (not recorded which).

Written as DNA, the CDR3 is TGTGCCAGCAGCTACGGACAGGGGGTGAACACTGAAGCTTTCTTT. This sequence encodes CASSYGQGVNTEAFF. The chain combines TRBV5-6 with TRBJ1-1, with 10 bases aligning to TRBD1. The CDR3 has 15 residues. The V gene end was trimmed by 3 bases and the J gene end by 0 bases; junction bases not matched to a gene: 2. Germline V gene sequence: CDR1 SGHDT, CDR2 YYEEEE.